Presented here are 10 T cell receptor beta chains from one specimen sequenced in a study of blood T cell repertoires in COVID-19. TCRdb keeps only in-frame clones here, not all; method: immunoSEQ multiplex PCR. There are about 220,000 clones in the sample; roughly 84% occur only once, and roughly 3% lies in the top ten. Sequencing was done on a sample of peripheral blood. Receptors were obtained from a woman in her 30s who had recovered from COVID-19.

V usage is TRBV12-3 or TRBV12-4 and J usage is TRBJ1-5; no definite D call. Trimming removed 3 bases at V and 6 bases at J, with 6 bases between. The CDR3 consists of 12 residues. CDR3 residues: CASSFVGQPQHF. For the CDR3, the DNA is TGTGCCAGCAGTTTTGTCGGTCAGCCCCAGCATTTT.

The rearrangement uses TRBV24-1 and TRBJ1-1; D remains unclear. V was pared by 4 bases and J by 13 bases, with 15 bases between. Germline V lookup: CDR1 KGHDR, CDR2 SFDVKD. The CDR3 runs to 12 residues. CDR3 bases: TGTGCCACCAGTGACAGGACTGGGGAGGATTTCTTT. It codes for CATSDRTGEDFF.

This clone was seen a single time. The chain carries TRBV7-9 and TRBJ2-5; D call uncertain. Trimming took 5 bases from V and 4 from J, leaving 14 bases between them. CDR1 and CDR2 (germline): SEHNR, FQNEAQ (reference sequence). This CDR3 has 14 amino acids. CDR3 sequence reads: CASSHTKARETQYF. The CDR3 coding sequence is TGTGCCAGCAGCCATACTAAGGCTCGAGAGACCCAGTACTTC.

J is TRBJ2-2 and V is TRBV29-1, with 9 bases that match TRBD2. The CDR3 contains 14 residues. Per the germline V gene, CDR1 is SQVTM and CDR2 is ANQGSEA. Germline trimming cut 1 base from V and 5 bases from J; bases unmatched to any gene: 2. Written as DNA, the CDR3 is TGCAGCGTTGAAGGGCTAGCGGGGACCGGGGAGCTGTTTTTT. Translating gives CSVEGLAGTGELFF.

The sample holds a few counts of this clone. The chain is built from TRBV28 and TRBJ1-2; 7 nucleotides agree with TRBD1. The CDR3 extends over 14 amino acids. Losses at the gene ends were 6 bases for V and 2 bases for J; bases not matched to a gene: 6. Germline CDR1 is MDHEN and CDR2 is SYDVKM. The CDR3, as DNA: TGTGCCAGCAGAACACCGGGACAGAACTATGGCTACACCTTC. Residues: CASRTPGQNYGYTF.

In nucleotides, the CDR3 is TGTGCCAGCAGCCCCCGGACAGGGAGGTACACTGAAGCTTTCTTT. Amino acids: CASSPRTGRYTEAFF. The genes are TRBV6-5 and TRBJ1-1; 8 positions agree with TRBD1. CDR3 length: 15 residues. Germline V gene lookup returns CDR1 MNHEY and CDR2 SVGAGI. V gave up 6 bases and J gave up 3 bases; unmatched junction bases: 9.

The chain links TRBV5-5 to TRBJ1-2; 7 positions match TRBD1. Germline V gene sequence: CDR1 SGHKS, CDR2 YYEKEE (reference sequence). The CDR3 is made up of 12 amino acids. V dropped 3 bases and J dropped 10; count of bases not matched to a gene: 6. The CDR3 DNA reads TGTGCCAGCAGCTCCCGGGACAGTTCCTACACCTTC. Protein: CASSSRDSSYTF.

This rearrangement joins TRBV19 to TRBJ2-1; TRBD1 matches 10 bases. Per germline, CDR1 LNHDA and CDR2 SQIVND (reference sequence). J gave up 0 bases and V 5 bases, and 13 bases lay outside the gene matches. This CDR3 has 19 amino acids. For the CDR3, the DNA is TGTGCCAGTAGTCAATTCGGGACAGGGGATAGGGGCTCCTACAATGAGCAGTTCTTC. This encodes CASSQFGTGDRGSYNEQFF. Looking up the rest from reference TRBV19 and TRBJ2-1 gives the full variable domain: DGGITQSPKYLFRKEGQNVTLSCEQNLNHDAMYWYRQDPGQGLRLIYYSQIVNDFQKGDIAEGYSVSREKKESFPLTVTSAQKNPTAFYLCASSQFGTGDRGSYNEQFFGPGTRLTVL.

The CDR3 sequence: CASSLRGSPLHF. The CDR3 DNA is TGTGCCAGCAGTTTAAGAGGATCTCCCCTCCACTTT. This sequence joins TRBV28 and TRBJ1-6, with D unclear. The CDR3 length is 12 residues. Trimming took 2 bases from V and 13 from J, leaving 9 bases between them. The germline V gene has CDR1 MDHEN and CDR2 SYDVKM.

This clone was detected once. J is TRBJ2-6 and V is TRBV11-2; 8 positions match TRBD2. The CDR3 length is 17 residues. The ends lost 4 bases at V and 0 bases at J; junction bases unmatched: 5. CDR1 is SGHAT and CDR2 is FQNNGV in the germline V gene. The CDR3 sequence is CASSSRGGVSGANVLTF. CDR3 DNA: TGTGCCAGCAGCTCCCGGGGGGGTGTCTCTGGGGCCAACGTCCTGACTTTC. The entire variable domain, with the rest obtained from reference TRBV11-2 and TRBJ2-6, is as follows: EAGVAQSPRYKIIEKRQSVAFWCNPISGHATLYWYQQILGQGPKLLIQFQNNGVVDDSQLPKDRFSAERLKGVDSTLKIQPAKLEDSAVYLCASSSRGGVSGANVLTFGAGSRLTVL.